One sample yielded the 18 T cell receptor beta chains listed below, sequenced in a study of blood T cell repertoires in COVID-19. Libraries were prepared by immunoSEQ multiplex PCR; TCRdb keeps only in-frame clonotypes and omits some of them. The sample lists fewer than 60,000 clones, about 90% seen once, with 7.5% to 10% in the top ten. The sample comprised peripheral blood. These receptor sequences come from a man older than 75 with active or convalescent COVID-19.

The CDR3 coding sequence is TGTGCCAGCAGCCGAGAGACAGGGAGAGCCTATGGCTACACCTTC. Translating it yields CASSRETGRAYGYTF. The chain carries TRBV9 and TRBJ1-2, with 7 bases lining up with TRBD1. Germline assignment: CDR1 SGDLS and CDR2 YYNGEE. The junction had 10 bases not matched to a gene; V was cut back by 4 bases and J by 4 bases. The CDR3 consists of 15 residues. Looking up the rest from reference TRBV9 and TRBJ1-2 gives the full variable domain: DSGVTQTPKHLITATGQRVTLRCSPRSGDLSVYWYQQSLDQGLQFLIQYYNGEERAKGNILERFSAQQFPDLHSELNLSSLELGDSALYFCASSRETGRAYGYTFGSGTRLTVV.

The gene calls are TRBV9 and TRBJ2-3; D perhaps matches TRBD2 (6 bases). The CDR3 is made up of 16 amino acids. The germline V gene encodes CDR1 SGDLS and CDR2 YYNGEE. The V gene lost 0 bases and the J gene lost 4 bases, with 15 bases spanning the gap. CDR3 bases: TGTGCCAGCAGCGTAGGGAGGGCCTCGATCCCAGATACGCAGTATTTT. Residues: CASSVGRASIPDTQYF.

This rearrangement joins TRBV28 to TRBJ1-2, with 10 bases identical to TRBD1. V was pared by 7 bases and J by 4 bases, with 6 bases of the junction left unmatched. Germline CDR1 MDHEN, CDR2 SYDVKM. The CDR3 loop spans 14 amino acids. The CDR3 loop is CASTRTGGVYGYTF. Written as DNA, the CDR3 is TGTGCCAGCACCAGGACAGGGGGGGTCTATGGCTACACCTTC.

This chain uses TRBV29-1 with TRBJ1-5, with no clear D. The germline V gene has CDR1 SQVTM and CDR2 ANQGSEA. This CDR3 has 12 amino acids. V shed 5 bases and J shed 0 bases, with 5 bases lying between them. DNA for the CDR3: TGCAGCGTTCGGGGTAGCAATCAGCCCCAGCATTTT. This translates into CSVRGSNQPQHF.

This chain connects TRBV28 to TRBJ1-4, with a possible D match to TRBD1 (6 bases). The CDR3 extends over 15 amino acids. Germline values: CDR1 MDHEN, CDR2 SYDVKM. Trimming shortened V by 5 bases and J by 6 bases, and 16 bases separated the two germline ends. The CDR3 DNA sequence: TGTGCCAGCAGTGCGGGGGCACGGGGGGATGAAAAACTGTTTTTT. Translated, it gives CASSAGARGDEKLFF.

The chain links TRBV2 to TRBJ2-7; TRBD2 matches 13 bases. V shed 4 bases, J shed 5 bases, and the junction held 8 bases outside the gene matches. The CDR3 runs 16 residues. Germline CDR1 SNHLY, CDR2 FYNNEI. The CDR3 DNA is TGTGCCAGCAGTGTAGAACTAGCGGGAGGGATCGACGAGCAGTACTTC. This codes for CASSVELAGGIDEQYF.

Only one count was recorded for this clone. The J gene is TRBJ1-6, the V gene TRBV7-2; D unresolved. The CDR3 totals 13 residues. V dropped 4 bases and J dropped 11 bases, with 12 bases sitting between them. The V gene's germline CDR1 is SGHTA and CDR2 FQGNSA. The CDR3 bases are TGTGCCAGCAGCTCCTCCTTACCGGCACCCCTCCACTTT. Translated, it gives CASSSSLPAPLHF.

The rearrangement uses TRBV3-1 (or the pseudogene TRBV3-2) and TRBJ1-4; weak D call: TRBD1 (6 bases). Germline V gene data show CDR1 as LGHDT and CDR2 as YNNKEL (reference sequence). V lost 0 bases to trimming and J lost 2 bases, with 22 bases between them. CDR3 length: 20 amino acids. The CDR3 loop is CASSQDSLLLGRGTNEKLFF. CDR3 nucleotide sequence: TGTGCCAGCAGCCAAGATAGCCTCTTACTTGGGAGGGGGACTAATGAAAAACTGTTTTTT.

CDR3 region: CASSFDVTSVNEQYF. Here the CDR3 DNA reads TGTGCCAGCAGCTTTGACGTGACTAGCGTGAACGAGCAGTACTTC. This sequence joins TRBV5-4 and TRBJ2-7, with 8 bases matching TRBD2. The CDR3 loop spans 15 amino acids. V shed 2 bases, J shed 5 bases, and the junction held 9 bases outside the gene matches. The germline CDR1 and CDR2 sequences are SGHNT and YYREEE (reference sequence).

This clone is a singleton in its sample. The J gene is TRBJ1-5, the V gene TRBV6-9; D not certain. Germline values: CDR1 MNHGY, CDR2 SVAAGI. The germline V and J ends were trimmed by 6 bases and 4 bases, with 4 bases remaining between them. This CDR3 is 11 amino acids long. The CDR3 spells CASRRNQPQHF. The CDR3 bases are TGTGCCAGCAGGAGAAATCAGCCCCAGCATTTT.

The chain joins TRBV6-1 to TRBJ2-1; 11 bases are a match to TRBD1. The V gene end was trimmed by 5 bases and the J gene end by 7 bases; junction bases not matched to a gene: 7. CDR1 and CDR2 (germline): MNHNS, SASEGT. The CDR3 has 15 amino acids. The CDR3 bases are TGTGCCAGCAGTCATCCGGGACAGGGGGGGAATGAGCAGTTCTTC. Its protein product is CASSHPGQGGNEQFF.

V gene TRBV7-3 combines with J gene TRBJ2-5; D might be TRBD1 (5 bases). Trimming removed 5 bases at V and 5 bases at J, with 12 bases between. The germline gives CDR1 SGHTA, CDR2 FQGTGA. CDR3 length: 13 amino acids. The CDR3: CASSKTVFETQYF. In nucleotides, the CDR3 is TGTGCCAGCAGCAAGACAGTTTTCGAGACCCAGTACTTC.

The chain links TRBV10-3 to TRBJ2-7; a possible D gene is TRBD1 (6 bases). The germline V gene has CDR1 ENHRY and CDR2 SYGVKD. The CDR3 consists of 16 residues. Trimming removed 4 bases from V and 2 bases from J, with 18 bases in between. In DNA, the CDR3 is TGTGCCATCAGTGGAGGTACCGGGACACGTGCCTACGAGCAGTACTTC. This translates into CAISGGTGTRAYEQYF.

The chain recombines TRBV2 with TRBJ2-5; 12 bases are a match to TRBD1. Germline CDR1 is SNHLY and CDR2 is FYNNEI. The CDR3 length is 18 residues. V dropped 6 bases and J dropped 0; count of bases not matched to a gene: 11. The CDR3 nucleotides are TGTGCCAGCAGGGGACAGGGGGCTTGGGAAGGGTACCAAGAGACCCAGTACTTC. Translation gives CASRGQGAWEGYQETQYF.

The V call is TRBV27, the J call TRBJ1-5; weak D call: TRBD1 (5 bases). V shed 5 bases and J shed 4 bases, with 15 bases lying between them. CDR1 MNHEY and CDR2 SMNVEV come from the germline V gene (reference sequence). The length of the CDR3 is 15 residues. The CDR3, as DNA: TGTGCCAGCAGTCGTACGGGGGTTTGGAATCAGCCCCAGCATTTT. Protein product: CASSRTGVWNQPQHF.

This sequence joins TRBV30 and TRBJ1-2; D call uncertain. The CDR3 consists of 15 residues. Trimming took 3 bases from V and 2 from J, leaving 16 bases between them. Germline CDR1 reads GTSNPN; CDR2 reads SVGIG (reference sequence). In DNA form, the CDR3 reads TGTGCCTGGAGGGCCAACTGGGCCACAAACTATGGCTACACCTTC. It codes for CAWRANWATNYGYTF.

This rearrangement joins TRBV7-2 to TRBJ1-4; TRBD1 matches 10 bases. V shed 5 bases and J 8 bases; nucleotides not matched to a gene: 8. Germline-derived CDR1 and CDR2 are SGHTA and FQGNSA. CDR3 size: 15 residues. CDR3 sequence: CASSPRQGAGEKLFF. The CDR3 DNA is TGTGCCAGCAGCCCCCGACAGGGGGCGGGAGAAAAACTGTTTTTT.

This chain joins TRBV5-4 and TRBJ2-1, with D possibly being TRBD1 (5 bases). The V gene's germline CDR1 is SGHNT and CDR2 YYREEE (reference sequence). Trimming stripped 2 bases from V and 4 bases from J, with 13 bases between. The CDR3 runs to 15 residues. DNA for the CDR3: TGTGCCAGCAGCTTTGACAGAACTACTTACAATGAGCAGTTCTTC. It is translated as CASSFDRTTYNEQFF.